The clone carrying this T cell receptor beta chain was seen only a few times. TCRdb reanalysed the RT-PCR reads using MiXCR and keeps one entry per CDR3 protein. The repertoire includes about 700,000 distinct CDR3 sequences, approximately 15% of them detected once, and just over 3.5% sits in the top ten. The length of the CDR3 is 14 residues. Germline V lookup: CDR1 SGHAT, CDR2 FQNNGV. After removal of 8 bases from V and 0 bases from J, the junction contained 3 bases not matched to a gene. The specimen was memory CD4+ T cells from blood. This sequence was found in a female donor in good health, serving as a healthy control. This chain uses TRBV11-2 with TRBJ2-3; TRBD1 matches at 9 bases. The chain's CDR3 is CASAQGASTDTQYF. The CDR3 DNA is TGTGCCAGCGCACAGGGGGCAAGCACAGATACGCAGTATTTT.